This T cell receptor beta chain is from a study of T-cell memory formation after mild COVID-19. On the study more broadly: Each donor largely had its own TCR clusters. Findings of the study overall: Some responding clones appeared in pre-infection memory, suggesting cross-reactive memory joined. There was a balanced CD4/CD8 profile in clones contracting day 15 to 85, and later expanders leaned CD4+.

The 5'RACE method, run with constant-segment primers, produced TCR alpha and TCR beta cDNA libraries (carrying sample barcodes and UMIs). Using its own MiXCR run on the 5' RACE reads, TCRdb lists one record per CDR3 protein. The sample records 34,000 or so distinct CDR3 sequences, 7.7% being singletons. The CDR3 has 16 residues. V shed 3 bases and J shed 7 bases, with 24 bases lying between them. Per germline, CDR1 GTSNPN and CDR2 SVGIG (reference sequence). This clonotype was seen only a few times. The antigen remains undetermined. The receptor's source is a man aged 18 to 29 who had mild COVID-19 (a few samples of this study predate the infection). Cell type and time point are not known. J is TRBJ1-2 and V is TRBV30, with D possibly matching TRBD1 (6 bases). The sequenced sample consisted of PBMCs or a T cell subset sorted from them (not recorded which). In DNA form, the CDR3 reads TGTGCCTGGAGCTCGTGGGGGGCGCATCTATGGGCTGGCTACACCTTC. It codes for CAWSSWGAHLWAGYTF.